This T cell receptor beta chain emerged from a study of T cell responses to AZD1222 COVID-19 vaccine. The study, taken as a whole, reports: Possibly, clonal diversity was underestimated; donors were largely white British and included more females. Reportedly, nearly half the spike-specific TCRs target unmutated variant regions.

Germline V lookup: CDR1 LNHDA, CDR2 SQIVND (reference sequence). The CDR3 covers 13 residues. V trimming: 8 bases; J trimming: 4 bases; junction bases outside the gene matches: 4. TCRdb's table, derived via immunoSEQ multiplex PCR, lists solely in-frame clones and lacks some. The table lists approximately 140,000 clones, around 90% of them singletons. Regarding this clone: Its antigen is not known.

Sequenced here: peripheral blood, sampled on day 0 of AZD1222 vaccination. The chain employs TRBV19 and TRBJ1-5; TRBD1 matches 8 bases. The sequence came from an adult in good health. The DNA of the CDR3 is TGTGCCAGTGCTGACAGGGGAAATCAGCCCCAGCATTTT. The encoded protein is CASADRGNQPQHF.